The rows below give T cell receptor beta chains drawn from one sample of a study of blood T cell repertoires in COVID-19. This table comes from immunoSEQ multiplex PCR, and its TCRdb copy is limited to in-frame clones, with some not included. The sample carries approximately 99,000 clones, 80% to 85% recorded once. Material for sequencing was peripheral blood. The receptors here all came from an older man with active or convalescent COVID-19. Both conserved end residues are part of each CDR3. A D gene is named only where the DNA matches it firmly. Some rows mark clone size as missing; the rest say once, few, many or name a class of expanded clone.

clone size,D gene,J gene,V gene,CDR3 DNA,CDR3 protein
-,TRBD2,TRBJ2-7,TRBV27,TGTGCCAGCATGCTTCCGGGACTAGCGGGAGTCGAAGGCTCCTACGAGCAGTACTTC,CASMLPGLAGVEGSYEQYF
once,-,TRBJ2-7,TRBV6-5,TGTGCCAGCAGTTACTCGAACAGGGCCTCCTACGAGCAGTACTTC,CASSYSNRASYEQYF
-,TRBD2,TRBJ2-5,TRBV9,TGTGCCAGCAGCCCCGGGGGGGCGGGTCGAGAGACCCAGTACTTC,CASSPGGAGRETQYF
-,TRBD2,TRBJ2-5,TRBV5-1,TGCGCCAGCAGCTTGGGACTAGCGGGGGCTTCTGGGGTACAAGAGACCCAGTACTTC,CASSLGLAGASGVQETQYF
-,-,TRBJ1-6,TRBV7-9,TGTGCCAGCAGCTTTTTGGGCCGCGGGGGTGGATCACCCCTCCACTTT,CASSFLGRGGGSPLHF
-,-,TRBJ1-2,TRBV4-1,TGCGCCAGCAGCCAAGGGTTGGGGAGGGGGGCCCCTCTCTATGGCTACACCTTC,CASSQGLGRGAPLYGYTF
-,-,TRBJ1-5,TRBV27,TGTGCCAGCAGTTTATCTTCGGGACACGGCAATCAGCCCCAGCATTTT,CASSLSSGHGNQPQHF
-,TRBD1,TRBJ1-1,TRBV29-1,TGCAGCGTTGTAGGGCAGGGGGATCGAGCTTTCTTT,CSVVGQGDRAFF
-,-,TRBJ1-5,TRBV6-2/TRBV6-3,TGTGCCAGCAGTTACGGGCAGACCGGGGGGAATCAGCCCCAGCATTTT,CASSYGQTGGNQPQHF
-,-,TRBJ2-1,TRBV19,TGTGCCAGTAGTATAGAGGGCGGGCTAGGTAAGAGCTCCTACAATGAGCAGTTCTTC,CASSIEGGLGKSSYNEQFF
-,-,TRBJ2-3,TRBV5-4,TGTGCCAGCACCATGGAGGGGGCATTATTAGATACGCAGTATTTT,CASTMEGALLDTQYF
few,TRBD1,TRBJ1-2,TRBV23-1,TGCGCCAGCAGTCAATTCAAGGACAGGCCTCCCCCTAACTATGGCTACACCTTC,CASSQFKDRPPPNYGYTF
-,-,TRBJ2-7,TRBV11-3,TGTGCCAGCAGCTTAAGTTCGGTAAAGCAGTACTTC,CASSLSSVKQYF
once,TRBD1,TRBJ2-7,TRBV6-2/TRBV6-3,TGTGCCAGCAGTTACAGGGACAGCACCTACGAGCAGTACTTC,CASSYRDSTYEQYF
-,TRBD1,TRBJ2-1,TRBV14,TGTGCCACTTCGACAGGGGCCTCCTACAATGAGCAGTTCTTC,CATSTGASYNEQFF
-,-,TRBJ2-1,TRBV1,TGCACCAGCAGCCAAGTCCCGGGGGGGTCCGTTGGGTACTACAATGAGCAGTTCTTC,CTSSQVPGGSVGYYNEQFF
-,-,TRBJ1-4,TRBV19,TGTGCCAGTAGTCCCACACCGACAACTAATGAAAAACTGTTTTTT,CASSPTPTTNEKLFF
-,-,TRBJ2-5,TRBV5-4,TGTGCCAGCAGCTTGGAGAGCTCGAGGGAGACCCAGTACTTC,CASSLESSRETQYF
-,-,TRBJ2-3,TRBV9,TGTGCCAGCAGCGGGACAGTTCCACGTGATACGCAGTATTTT,CASSGTVPRDTQYF
once,TRBD2,TRBJ2-5,TRBV28,TGTGCCAGCAGTTCGGGGGGCCAAGAGACCCAGTACTTC,CASSSGGQETQYF
few,-,TRBJ1-5,TRBV5-8,TGTGCCAGCAGCTTGAGGAGGGCTGGTCAGCCCCAGCATTTT,CASSLRRAGQPQHF
-,-,TRBJ1-6,TRBV3-1/TRBV3-2,TGTGCCAGCAGCCAACTGGTACAGGGCTTGAGCTCCTATAATTCACCCCTCCACTTT,CASSQLVQGLSSYNSPLHF
-,-,TRBJ1-2,TRBV15,TGTGCCACCAGCGGATCCCCGGGTTCCGGTCGGTTGAGTGGCTACACCTTC,CATSGSPGSGRLSGYTF
-,-,TRBJ1-4,TRBV6-2/TRBV6-3,TGTGCCAGCAGTACCCCGGGGGTTGATGAAAAACTGTTTTTT,CASSTPGVDEKLFF
-,-,TRBJ2-2,TRBV4-2,TGTGCCAGCAGCCAAGGACAGGCGAACACCGGGGAGCTGTTTTTT,CASSQGQANTGELFF
-,-,TRBJ2-3,TRBV5-1,TGCGCCAGCAGCTTACTAGTATTTGATACGCAGTATTTT,CASSLLVFDTQYF
-,-,TRBJ2-1,TRBV6-1,TGTGCCAGCAGTGAAGGACTACGCAATGAGCAGTTCTTC,CASSEGLRNEQFF
few,-,TRBJ2-7,TRBV12-1,TGTGCCAGCAGCTTTGTCATGGGAGGGGAGAAATCCTACGAGCAGTACTTC,CASSFVMGGEKSYEQYF
-,TRBD1,TRBJ2-3,TRBV28,TGTGCCAGCAGTTTATGGTGGGACAGAAAAGAGCATACGCAGTATTTT,CASSLWWDRKEHTQYF
-,-,TRBJ1-2,TRBV5-4,TGTGCCAGCAGCCCGCCGAGGGTTCTGGACTATGGCTACACCTTC,CASSPPRVLDYGYTF
-,-,TRBJ2-7,TRBV28,TGTGCCAGCAGTTTATTTCAGGGAAGGCAGTACTTC,CASSLFQGRQYF
-,-,TRBJ1-1,TRBV2,TGTGCCAGCAGTTTGACAGATACTGAAGCTTTCTTT,CASSLTDTEAFF
-,-,TRBJ2-7,TRBV13,TGTGCCAGCAGGGTAGGCCAGGGGTCGGGCGAGCAGTACTTC,CASRVGQGSGEQYF
-,TRBD1,TRBJ2-1,TRBV13,TGTGCCAGCAGCTTAGAACAGGGGAACAATGAGCAGTTCTTC,CASSLEQGNNEQFF
-,-,TRBJ1-4,TRBV7-2,TGTGCCAGCAGCACCGGGATCATTGAAAAACTGTTTTTT,CASSTGIIEKLFF
-,TRBD1,TRBJ1-1,TRBV30,TGTGCCTGGAGACAGGGGGGAACTGAAGCTTTCTTT,CAWRQGGTEAFF
-,TRBD1,TRBJ1-2,TRBV7-6,TGTGCCACTTCTGGGACAGGGAACTATGGCTACACCTTC,CATSGTGNYGYTF
-,-,TRBJ2-1,TRBV6-6,TGTGCCAGCAGACAGACCACAGGGAATCCCTACAATGAGCAGTTCTTC,CASRQTTGNPYNEQFF
-,TRBD1,TRBJ1-5,TRBV6-5,TGTGCCAGCAGGGAGGGACAGCGCAATCAGCCCCAGCATTTT,CASREGQRNQPQHF
-,-,TRBJ2-1,TRBV5-8,TGTGCCAGCAGCTTGGACATAGTGAGAGGTGAGGATGAGCAGTTCTTC,CASSLDIVRGEDEQFF
-,-,TRBJ1-1,TRBV6-6,TGTGCCAGCAGTCCCTCTCGGGGTATAACGGCTGAAGCTTTCTTT,CASSPSRGITAEAFF
-,TRBD1,TRBJ2-7,TRBV5-4,TGTGCCAGCAGCTTAGTACAGGGGAAAGAGCAGTACTTC,CASSLVQGKEQYF
-,-,TRBJ2-4,TRBV6-2/TRBV6-3,TGTGCCAGCAGTTACTCGGGAGGGGGAGGCATTCAGTACTTC,CASSYSGGGGIQYF
once,TRBD1,TRBJ2-5,TRBV20-1,TGCAGTGCCAGTAAGACAGGGAGAGAGACCCAGTACTTC,CSASKTGRETQYF
once,-,TRBJ2-2,TRBV9,TGTGCCAGCAGCACAGGGATCACCGGGGAGCTGTTTTTT,CASSTGITGELFF
few,TRBD1,TRBJ1-5,TRBV5-5,TGTGCCAGCAGCACGACAGGGGGCGAGGGTCAGCCCCAGCATTTT,CASSTTGGEGQPQHF
-,-,TRBJ2-2,TRBV28,TGTGCCAGCAGGCAAACCCAGGGGACCGGGGAGCTGTTTTTT,CASRQTQGTGELFF
-,TRBD1,TRBJ2-5,TRBV2,TGTGCCAGCAGTGGTCAGGGACAGGGAGGACAGACCCAGTACTTC,CASSGQGQGGQTQYF
-,-,TRBJ1-2,TRBV6-4,TGTGCCAGCAAGATTACGGGGATGGATGGCTATGGCTACACCTTC,CASKITGMDGYGYTF
-,TRBD1,TRBJ2-7,TRBV6-5,TGTGCCAGCAGGGCTGGACAGGGCACCTACGAGCAGTACTTC,CASRAGQGTYEQYF
-,-,TRBJ1-6,TRBV6-5,TGTGCCAGCAGTTACTCGAGCGATTATAATTCACCCCTCCACTTT,CASSYSSDYNSPLHF
-,TRBD2,TRBJ2-5,TRBV28,TGTGCCAGCAGCTTAAGCGGGGGGGAGACCCAGTACTTC,CASSLSGGETQYF
-,-,TRBJ1-5,TRBV19,TGTGCCAGTAGTATTGAGGGTGGTCAGCCCCAGCATTTT,CASSIEGGQPQHF
-,-,TRBJ1-4,TRBV11-2,TGTGCCAGCAGCCGTTACAGGTCATCTAATGAAAAACTGTTTTTT,CASSRYRSSNEKLFF
-,-,TRBJ1-1,TRBV7-9,TGTGCCAGCAGCCAAGGGGGAACTGAAGCTTTCTTT,CASSQGGTEAFF